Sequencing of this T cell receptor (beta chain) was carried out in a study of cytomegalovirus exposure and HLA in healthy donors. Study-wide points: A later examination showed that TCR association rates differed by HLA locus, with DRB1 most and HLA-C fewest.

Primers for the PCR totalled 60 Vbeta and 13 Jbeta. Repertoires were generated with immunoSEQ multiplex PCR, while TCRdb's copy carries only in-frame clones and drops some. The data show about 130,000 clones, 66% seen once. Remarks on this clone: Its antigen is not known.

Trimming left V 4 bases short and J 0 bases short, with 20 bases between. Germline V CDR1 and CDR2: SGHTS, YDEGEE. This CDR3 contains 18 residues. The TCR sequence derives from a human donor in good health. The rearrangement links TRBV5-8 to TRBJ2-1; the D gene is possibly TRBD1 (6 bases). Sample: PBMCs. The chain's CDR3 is CASSRGTRHLSSYNEQFF. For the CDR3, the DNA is TGTGCCAGCAGCAGAGGGACAAGGCACCTGAGCTCCTACAATGAGCAGTTCTTC.